The clone carrying this T cell receptor beta chain showed up just a few times. This entry is derived from a study of T cell responses to AZD1222 COVID-19 vaccine. Assay used: immunoSEQ multiplex PCR; TCRdb lists only in-frame clones, some missing. The sample carries 55,000 to 60,000 clones, approximately 85% recorded once. The starting material was peripheral blood, obtained on day 0 of MenACWY control vaccination. The receptor was isolated from an adult in good health.

Written as DNA, the CDR3 is TGTGCCAGCAGTTACGGGGCCTTACGTGAGCAGTTCTTC. As protein: CASSYGALREQFF. V gene TRBV6-2 or TRBV6-3 combines with J gene TRBJ2-1, with D possibly matching TRBD1 (5 bases). Germline CDR1 MNHEY, CDR2 SVGEGT. There are 13 residues in the CDR3. Deletions cut 2 bases from V and 9 bases from J, with 11 bases between.